This T cell receptor (beta chain) derives from a study of cytomegalovirus exposure and HLA in healthy donors. Study background: Of about 390 genotyped donors, 81% grouped in the Caucasian-associated ancestry cluster. Study results and limitations: Published work reported that the classifier diagnosed cytomegalovirus status with high specificity and sensitivity.

The CDR3 extends over 15 amino acids. The germline V gene encodes CDR1 SSHAT and CDR2 FNYEAQ (reference sequence). Both 60 Vbeta primers and 13 Jbeta primers went into the PCR. TCRdb's copy holds only in-frame clones and misses some; the assay was immunoSEQ multiplex PCR. The sample lists some 200,000 clones; roughly 79% were seen once. Turning to this clone: Antigen specificity is unknown. One junction end disagrees with the germline gene, perhaps due to a read error.

The receptor comes from a man aged 18 to 29 in good health and CMV-seronegative. Sequencing was carried out using PBMCs. This chain joins TRBV7-7 and TRBJ2-3; 12 bases fit TRBD2. The CDR3 reads CASSATSGGDHTQYF. CDR3 bases: TGTGCTAGCAGCGCGACTAGCGGGGGCGACCATACGCAGTATTTT.